Below, one T cell receptor delta chain is given with its context. This may be a read error, as it is one base from a much larger clone. The CDR3 spans 23 residues. The germline CDR1 and CDR2 sequences are GEAIGNYY and EKD. The V segment lost 3 bases and the J segment 3 bases; nucleotides outside the gene matches: 29. TCRdb re-called the RT-PCR reads using CATT. The sample shows around 2,000 delta-chain clones, about 20% of them seen only once. These data belong to a study of gamma-delta T cells after stem cell transplantation. The genes are TRDV2 and TRDJ1; 11 bases line up with TRDD3. The origin of this receptor is a human donor. It is not recorded whose cells these are; they may come from a transplant donor. Material for sequencing was gamma-delta T cells. CDR3 region: CACDALEPPSTSMGDTLADKLIF. The CDR3 coding sequence is TGTGCCTGTGACGCACTGGAGCCCCCTTCTACGTCCATGGGGGATACGCTTGCCGATAAACTCATCTTT.